Listed here are 16 T cell receptor beta chains from one sample, sequenced in a study of PD-1 blockade in mismatch repair-deficient tumors. This table comes from immunoSEQ multiplex PCR, and its TCRdb copy is limited to in-frame clones, with some not included. The sample records some 130,000 clones, about 90% being singletons. Sequencing was performed on peripheral blood, taken 72 weeks after starting pembrolizumab. These receptors all come from an adult with mismatch repair-deficient cancer.

The gene calls are TRBV6-6 and TRBJ2-7, with 7 bases that match TRBD1. With V trimmed by 2 bases and J by 2 bases, 6 bases remained unmatched. Germline lookup yields CDR1 MNHNY and CDR2 SVGAGI (reference sequence). The CDR3 has 15 amino acids. In DNA form, the CDR3 reads TGTGCCAGCAGTTACAGCACAGGGGCCCCCTACGAGCAGTACTTC. This codes for CASSYSTGAPYEQYF.

The rearrangement joins TRBV4-1 to TRBJ2-7, with D tentatively TRBD2 (6 bases). Per the germline V gene, CDR1 is MGHRA and CDR2 is YSYEKL. The V gene lost 0 bases and the J gene lost 4 bases, with 16 bases spanning the gap. The CDR3 length is 16 residues. The CDR3: CASSQERGRAGYEQYF. For the CDR3, the DNA is TGCGCCAGCAGCCAAGAGCGGGGACGGGCTGGTTACGAGCAGTACTTC.

The chain combines TRBV14 with TRBJ2-7, with TRBD2 as a possible D gene (6 bases). CDR3 length: 13 residues. In germline, CDR1 is SGHDN, CDR2 FVKESK. V was shortened by 3 bases and J by 5 bases, with 11 bases between the two germline ends. CDR3 nucleotide sequence: TGTGCCAGCAGCCAGTTTTCGGGGGACGAGCAGTACTTC. Its translation: CASSQFSGDEQYF.

The chain is built from TRBV2 and TRBJ2-3; 9 nucleotides match TRBD2. The V gene's germline CDR1 is SNHLY and CDR2 FYNNEI. CDR3 length equals 14 residues. The trim removed 5 bases at V and 3 bases at J, leaving 3 bases unmatched. The CDR3, as DNA: TGTGCCAGCAGTCTAAGCGGGAGGACAGATACGCAGTATTTT. The encoded protein is CASSLSGRTDTQYF.

The chain is built from TRBV27 and TRBJ2-7; 10 positions agree with TRBD2. Germline lookup yields CDR1 MNHEY and CDR2 SMNVEV (reference sequence). Unmatched junction bases numbered 10, after V lost 2 bases and J lost 6 bases. The CDR3 has 16 amino acids. Written as DNA, the CDR3 is TGTGCCAGCAGTTTAACAGGGTTTCTAGCGGGAGCCGAGCAGTACTTC. This gives the protein CASSLTGFLAGAEQYF.

The genes are TRBV29-1 and TRBJ2-1, with TRBD2 identical over 7 bases. Germline V CDR1 and CDR2: SQVTM, ANQGSEA. The CDR3 loop spans 14 amino acids. V shed 3 bases and J 9 bases; nucleotides not matched to a gene: 11. The CDR3 coding sequence is TGCAGCGTTGATGGACTAGAAGATCTTGTTGAGCAGTTCTTC. It specifies CSVDGLEDLVEQFF.

In this sample, this clone turned up once. The rearrangement joins TRBV4-1 to TRBJ2-7, with 14 nucleotides matching TRBD2. J was trimmed by 3 bases and V by 2 bases; bases with no gene match: 3. Germline CDR1 and CDR2: MGHRA and YSYEKL. The length of the CDR3 is 16 residues. The CDR3 reads CASSQKGLAGGYEQYF. The CDR3 DNA reads TGCGCCAGCAGCCAAAAAGGACTAGCGGGAGGCTACGAGCAGTACTTC.

The V and J genes are TRBV7-8 and TRBJ2-7; D is uncertain. Germline V gene sequence: CDR1 SGHVS, CDR2 FQNEAQ. Trimming pared 3 bases from V and 4 bases from J, leaving 13 bases between. The CDR3 length is 14 residues. The CDR3 DNA is TGTGCCAGCAGCTTCCCGGCCGGATCATACGAGCAGTACTTC. It yields the protein CASSFPAGSYEQYF. Supplemented by reference TRBV7-8 and TRBJ2-7, the full variable domain reads GAGVSQSPRYKVAKRGQDVALRCDPISGHVSLFWYQQALGQGPEFLTYFQNEAQLDKSGLPSDRFFAERPEGSVSTLKIQRTQQEDSAVYLCASSFPAGSYEQYFGPGTRLTVT.

Turning to this clone: Distinct nucleotide sequences in the sample also encode this CDR3. The rearrangement uses TRBV2 and TRBJ2-7, with TRBD1 identical over 7 bases. This CDR3 has 14 amino acids. V was pared by 0 bases and J by 4 bases, with 3 bases of the junction left unmatched. Per germline, CDR1 SNHLY and CDR2 FYNNEI. The CDR3 DNA follows: TGTGCCAGCAGTGAAGCGGGGACAGAGTACGAGCAGTACTTC. It specifies CASSEAGTEYEQYF.

This chain joins TRBV11-2 and TRBJ1-5; 8 positions match TRBD1. The CDR3 totals 15 residues. Germline CDR1 reads SGHAT; CDR2 reads FQNNGV. Unmatched junction bases numbered 6, after V lost 5 bases and J lost 3 bases. The CDR3 is CASSLRQGTNQPQHF. The DNA for the CDR3 is TGTGCCAGCAGCCTGAGACAGGGGACCAATCAGCCCCAGCATTTT.

This clone came up once. The chain is built from TRBV10-1 and TRBJ2-7; D call uncertain. The germline V gene has CDR1 WNHNN and CDR2 SYGVQD (reference sequence). V gave up 2 bases and J gave up 4 bases, with 9 bases separating them. This CDR3 comprises 13 residues. Here the CDR3 DNA reads TGCGCCAGCAGTGAGAGTCACAGATACGAGCAGTACTTC. The encoded protein is CASSESHRYEQYF.

Here the CDR3 reads CASRGLAGPNEQFF. The CDR3 coding sequence is TGTGCCAGTCGCGGGCTAGCGGGGCCCAATGAGCAGTTCTTC. V usage is TRBV19 and J usage is TRBJ2-1; 9 bases agree with TRBD2. The CDR3 sequence is 14 residues long. The germline V gene encodes CDR1 LNHDA and CDR2 SQIVND (reference sequence). J lost 6 bases, V lost 8 bases, and 8 bases had no gene match.

The CDR3 DNA reads TGTGCCAGCAGTTACTCTCTCAGGGAAGGCTACACCTTC. This codes for CASSYSLREGYTF. This chain joins TRBV6-6 and TRBJ1-2; perhaps TRBD1 as D (5 bases). Trimming removed 0 bases from V and 8 bases from J, with 10 bases in between. Germline CDR1 and CDR2: MNHNY and SVGAGI (reference sequence). CDR3 length: 13 amino acids.

The rearrangement joins TRBV12-5 to TRBJ2-2; D unclear. Germline-derived CDR1 and CDR2 are LGHNT and FRNRAP. Deletions cut 2 bases from V and 4 bases from J, with 5 bases between. CDR3 size: 13 residues. The DNA for the CDR3 is TGTGCTAGTGGTTTGTCCAGCACCGGGGAGCTGTTTTTT. Its protein product is CASGLSSTGELFF.

This chain joins TRBV7-6 and TRBJ1-5; D might be TRBD1 (5 bases). The CDR3 has 17 residues. Germline-derived CDR1 and CDR2 are SGHVS and FNYEAQ. V lost 5 bases to trimming and J lost 0 bases, with 17 bases between them. The CDR3, as DNA: TGTGCCAGCAGCCTAAGCGGGGAGGGGTATAGCAATCAGCCCCAGCATTTT. Translation: CASSLSGEGYSNQPQHF.

Only one count was recorded for this clone. V usage is TRBV19 and J usage is TRBJ2-7; 9 bases match TRBD1. V gave up 2 bases and J gave up 5 bases; unmatched junction bases: 13. The CDR3 consists of 17 residues. Germline V lookup: CDR1 LNHDA, CDR2 SQIVND (reference sequence). The CDR3 DNA reads TGTGCCAGTAGTATACGGGGGCCCCCGGGACAGGGCCACGAGCAGTACTTC. Residues: CASSIRGPPGQGHEQYF.